This is a list of T cell receptor beta chains from one sample in a study of T-cell reconstitution after alpha-beta-depleted transplantation in children. TCRdb reprocessed the PCR reads with MiXCR, giving one entry per CDR3 protein. This sample carries hundreds of thousands of distinct CDR3 sequences, more than 9% of them seen once, and the ten largest clones take less than 5%. The sequences come from PBMCs from the stem cell graft donor, collected from the stem cell graft. These receptors all stem from a human donor who donated a stem cell graft to a child with acute myeloid leukemia. The CDR3 runs from the conserved cysteine through the conserved F or W. The D gene is left open where the match is weak. A row's size may be missing; if present it is once, few, many or a size class.

V	size	D	J	CDR3	DNA
TRBV15	.	.	TRBJ1-6	CATSRDGRGSYNSPLHF	TGTGCCACCAGCAGAGATGGCCGTGGATCCTATAATTCACCCCTCCACTTT
TRBV15	few	.	TRBJ2-1	CATSIDRLGINEQFF	TGTGCCACCAGCATCGACAGGCTGGGGATCAATGAGCAGTTCTTC
TRBV12-3/TRBV12-4	.	.	TRBJ1-3	CASSFRGGNTIYF	TGTGCCAGCAGCTTCAGGGGTGGAAACACCATATATTTT
TRBV6-2/TRBV6-3	many	.	TRBJ2-7	CASSYSGGSSYEQYF	TGTGCCAGCAGTTACTCGGGAGGCAGCTCCTACGAGCAGTACTTC
TRBV4-3	many	.	TRBJ2-2	CASSQVVSPMGLYTGELFF	TGCGCCAGCAGCCAAGTAGTTTCCCCCATGGGACTTTACACCGGGGAGCTGTTTTTT
TRBV18	few	TRBD2	TRBJ2-5	CASSPQNPVAGMGETQYF	TGTGCCAGCTCACCGCAAAACCCCGTAGCGGGAATGGGAGAGACCCAGTACTTC
TRBV29-1	.	TRBD1	TRBJ1-4	CSVRQGPEKLFF	TGCAGCGTTCGACAGGGCCCTGAAAAACTGTTTTTT
TRBV29-1	many	.	TRBJ2-2	CSAAWNTGELFF	TGCAGCGCCGCTTGGAACACCGGGGAGCTGTTTTTT
TRBV27	.	TRBD2	TRBJ2-6	CASSGLAGTSGANVLTF	TGTGCCAGCAGTGGACTAGCGGGGACCTCTGGGGCCAACGTCCTGACTTTC
TRBV11-1	few	.	TRBJ2-1	CASSLEDGYNEQFF	TGTGCCAGCAGCTTAGAGGACGGTTACAATGAGCAGTTCTTC
TRBV7-2	many	.	TRBJ2-3	CASSLRGRGTDTQYF	TGTGCCAGCAGCTTGAGAGGTCGGGGCACAGATACGCAGTATTTT
TRBV7-2	many	TRBD1	TRBJ2-4	CASSFQTGDINIQYF	TGTGCCAGCAGCTTCCAGACAGGGGATATAAACATTCAGTACTTC
TRBV19	few	.	TRBJ2-1	CASSPPPSEWSGNEQFF	TGTGCCAGTAGTCCACCCCCTAGCGAGTGGTCTGGTAATGAGCAGTTCTTC
TRBV7-9	few	.	TRBJ2-1	CASSLATRSSYNEQFF	TGTGCCAGCAGCTTAGCTACTCGAAGCTCCTACAATGAGCAGTTCTTC
TRBV20-1	.	TRBD2	TRBJ2-5	CSAERTSGWQTQYF	TGCAGTGCCGAGCGGACTAGCGGGTGGCAGACCCAGTACTTC
TRBV2	many	.	TRBJ2-7	CASRADSYEQYF	TGTGCCAGCAGAGCAGACTCCTACGAGCAGTACTTC
TRBV29-1	.	.	TRBJ1-2	CSALPPEGYTF	TGCAGCGCCCTACCCCCGGAGGGCTACACCTTC
TRBV20-1	.	.	TRBJ2-1	CSAGGVEQFF	TGCAGTGCCGGTGGAGTGGAACAGTTCTTC
TRBV28	many	.	TRBJ1-5	CASTFRGSGNQPQHF	TGTGCCAGCACCTTCCGGGGGAGTGGCAATCAGCCCCAGCATTTT
TRBV20-1	few	TRBD1	TRBJ1-6	CSARGQGAIGNSPLHF	TGCAGTGCTAGAGGACAGGGGGCGATTGGTAATTCACCCCTCCACTTT
TRBV29-1	few	.	TRBJ1-2	CSVTTRTARGYTF	TGCAGCGTGACAACTAGGACAGCTCGGGGCTACACCTTC
TRBV28	few	.	TRBJ2-6	CASSLKGAGANVLTF	TGTGCCAGCAGTTTAAAAGGGGCTGGGGCCAACGTCCTGACTTTC
TRBV10-3	many	TRBD2	TRBJ2-1	CAISGLAGGDYNEQFF	TGTGCCATCAGCGGCTTAGCGGGAGGGGATTACAATGAGCAGTTCTTC
TRBV20-1	.	TRBD2	TRBJ2-7	CSAFPSSGRDPYEQYF	TGCAGTGCTTTTCCTTCTAGCGGGAGGGACCCCTACGAGCAGTACTTC
TRBV6-1	many	.	TRBJ1-5	CASTLEVRGINQPQHF	TGTGCCAGCACCTTGGAGGTTAGGGGCATCAATCAGCCCCAGCATTTT
TRBV10-3	few	.	TRBJ1-1	CAISESQNTEAFF	TGTGCCATCAGTGAGTCACAGAACACTGAAGCTTTCTTT
TRBV2	.	TRBD2	TRBJ2-7	CASLPGGPTGQYF	TGTGCCAGCCTCCCGGGAGGACCTACGGGGCAGTACTTC
TRBV12-3/TRBV12-4	.	TRBD1	TRBJ2-7	CASSLVAGGFYEQYF	TGTGCCAGCAGTTTAGTTGCAGGGGGCTTCTACGAGCAGTACTTC
TRBV20-1	.	.	TRBJ2-2	CSARPTSGELFF	TGCAGTGCTAGACCAACTAGCGGGGAGCTGTTTTTT
TRBV7-9	few	TRBD1	TRBJ1-1	CASSDRGRPEAFF	TGTGCCAGCAGCGACAGGGGGCGACCTGAAGCTTTCTTT
TRBV4-3	many	TRBD1	TRBJ2-1	CASSQAKIGGGYEQFF	TGCGCCAGCAGCCAAGCTAAAATAGGGGGCGGCTATGAGCAGTTCTTC
TRBV9	.	TRBD1	TRBJ2-2	CASRVGQVAGELFF	TGTGCCAGCAGGGTAGGACAGGTCGCCGGGGAGCTGTTTTTT
TRBV5-1	.	.	TRBJ2-5	CASSLGGELGETQYF	TGCGCCAGCAGCTTAGGTGGGGAACTCGGGGAGACCCAGTACTTC
TRBV12-3/TRBV12-4	few	TRBD1	TRBJ2-5	CASSRGTGNGETQYF	TGTGCCAGCAGCCGAGGGACAGGGAATGGAGAGACCCAGTACTTC
TRBV6-4	.	.	TRBJ2-1	CASSPAGPGISYNEQFF	TGTGCCAGCAGTCCAGCGGGCCCGGGGATATCCTACAATGAGCAGTTCTTC
TRBV20-1	many	TRBD1	TRBJ2-1	CSARAMGQGPYNEQFF	TGCAGTGCTAGAGCCATGGGACAGGGACCTTACAATGAGCAGTTCTTC
TRBV5-1	many	.	TRBJ2-2	CASSSTGESTGELFF	TGCGCCAGCAGCTCTACGGGGGAGAGCACCGGGGAGCTGTTTTTT
TRBV12-3/TRBV12-4	few	.	TRBJ2-1	CASSPNTPNLASYNEQFF	TGTGCCAGCAGTCCCAATACCCCTAATCTAGCGTCCTACAATGAGCAGTTCTTC
TRBV28	.	TRBD1	TRBJ2-7	CASSLPLGQPYEQYF	TGTGCCAGCAGTTTACCCCTGGGACAGCCCTACGAGCAGTACTTC
TRBV20-1	many	TRBD1	TRBJ2-7	CSAPAGGSYSYEQYF	TGCAGTGCTCCGGCAGGGGGCAGCTACTCCTACGAGCAGTACTTC
TRBV7-2	many	TRBD2	TRBJ2-1	CASSLKGAGGINEQFF	TGTGCCAGCAGCTTAAAGGGCGCGGGAGGAATCAATGAGCAGTTCTTC
TRBV20-1	many	TRBD2	TRBJ2-7	CSARDQMRGYEQYF	TGCAGTGCTAGAGATCAGATGCGGGGGTACGAGCAGTACTTC